This is a list of T cell receptor beta chains from one sample in a study of shared clonotypes between healthy human individuals. Assay used: immunoSEQ multiplex PCR; TCRdb lists only in-frame clones, some missing. Of a few million clones in the sample, 85% to 95% were seen once. Sequenced: naive CD4+ T cells from PBMCs. These receptors came from a man aged 18 to 30 in good health. Some clones in this sample may be carry-over from other donors' samples. The CDR3 runs from the conserved cysteine through the conserved F or W. Fields, in order: CDR3 protein, CDR3 DNA, J gene, clone size, D gene, V gene. The D gene is left open where the match is weak. Some rows mark clone size as missing; the rest say once, few, many or name a class of expanded clone.

CDR3 protein: CASTNSEGRTGELFF
CDR3 DNA: TGTGCCAGCACCAACTCAGAGGGGAGGACCGGGGAGCTGTTTTTT
J gene: TRBJ2-2
clone size: .
D gene: .
V gene: TRBV28

CDR3 protein: CASSDGTSGHISYEQYF
CDR3 DNA: TGTGCCAGCAGTGACGGGACTAGCGGACACATCTCCTACGAGCAGTACTTC
J gene: TRBJ2-7
clone size: few
D gene: TRBD2
V gene: TRBV6-1

CDR3 protein: CASSYTGRGDTQYF
CDR3 DNA: TGTGCCAGCAGTTACACGGGGCGGGGTGATACGCAGTATTTT
J gene: TRBJ2-3
clone size: .
D gene: .
V gene: TRBV6-5

CDR3 protein: CASSDPPFGHGYTF
CDR3 DNA: TGTGCCAGCAGTGATCCCCCGTTCGGGCATGGCTACACCTTC
J gene: TRBJ1-2
clone size: few
D gene: .
V gene: TRBV6-1

CDR3 protein: CASSLAWGVLPYEQYF
CDR3 DNA: TGTGCCAGCAGCTTGGCCTGGGGTGTCCTCCCCTACGAGCAGTACTTC
J gene: TRBJ2-7
clone size: .
D gene: .
V gene: TRBV5-8

CDR3 protein: CASSLSRAVDTQYF
CDR3 DNA: TGTGCCAGCAGCTTATCCAGGGCGGTAGATACGCAGTATTTT
J gene: TRBJ2-3
clone size: .
D gene: .
V gene: TRBV7-2

CDR3 protein: CASSTTWRGREAFF
CDR3 DNA: TGTGCCAGCAGCACCACCTGGAGGGGCCGTGAAGCTTTCTTT
J gene: TRBJ1-1
clone size: .
D gene: .
V gene: TRBV11-1

CDR3 protein: CASSPSPSGDTQYF
CDR3 DNA: TGTGCCAGCTCACCTTCTCCCTCGGGAGATACGCAGTATTTT
J gene: TRBJ2-3
clone size: .
D gene: .
V gene: TRBV18

CDR3 protein: CASSGSTGQAIGYTF
CDR3 DNA: TGCGCCAGCAGCGGATCGACGGGGCAGGCTATCGGCTACACCTTC
J gene: TRBJ1-2
clone size: .
D gene: .
V gene: TRBV5-1

CDR3 protein: CASRRRGGGTYEQYF
CDR3 DNA: TGTGCCAGCAGGAGAAGGGGGGGCGGCACCTACGAGCAGTACTTC
J gene: TRBJ2-7
clone size: .
D gene: .
V gene: TRBV6-6

CDR3 protein: CASSIDGATNEKLFF
CDR3 DNA: TGTGCCAGTAGTATAGATGGGGCAACTAATGAAAAACTGTTTTTT
J gene: TRBJ1-4
clone size: once
D gene: .
V gene: TRBV19

CDR3 protein: CASIESGANVLTF
CDR3 DNA: TGTGCCAGCATAGAGTCTGGGGCCAACGTCCTGACTTTC
J gene: TRBJ2-6
clone size: .
D gene: .
V gene: TRBV28

CDR3 protein: CASSVSGSPYNGQFF
CDR3 DNA: TGTGCCAGCAGCGTGAGCGGGAGCCCCTACAATGGGCAGTTCTTC
J gene: TRBJ2-1
clone size: .
D gene: TRBD2
V gene: TRBV9

CDR3 protein: CASSLTESTDEQFF
CDR3 DNA: TGCGCCAGCAGCTTAACGGAGTCGACGGATGAGCAGTTCTTC
J gene: TRBJ2-1
clone size: .
D gene: .
V gene: TRBV5-1

CDR3 protein: CASSLEQGNTEAFF
CDR3 DNA: TGTGCCAGCAGCTTGGAACAGGGGAACACTGAAGCTTTCTTT
J gene: TRBJ1-1
clone size: .
D gene: .
V gene: TRBV5-4

CDR3 protein: CASSPPGEYSNQPQHF
CDR3 DNA: TGTGCCAGCTCACCACCGGGGGAATATAGCAATCAGCCCCAGCATTTT
J gene: TRBJ1-5
clone size: .
D gene: .
V gene: TRBV18

CDR3 protein: CASSPGIGTGYGYTF
CDR3 DNA: TGCGCCAGCAGCCCCGGGATCGGGACAGGTTATGGCTACACCTTC
J gene: TRBJ1-2
clone size: .
D gene: TRBD1
V gene: TRBV5-1

CDR3 protein: CASSSTGRYGYTF
CDR3 DNA: TGTGCCAGCAGCTCGACAGGTCGCTATGGCTACACCTTC
J gene: TRBJ1-2
clone size: .
D gene: .
V gene: TRBV5-4

CDR3 protein: CASMIPPYEQYF
CDR3 DNA: TGTGCCAGCATGATACCCCCCTACGAGCAGTACTTC
J gene: TRBJ2-7
clone size: .
D gene: .
V gene: TRBV28

CDR3 protein: CASQRPQRTEQYF
CDR3 DNA: TGTGCCAGTCAACGGCCACAGAGGACCGAGCAGTACTTC
J gene: TRBJ2-7
clone size: few
D gene: .
V gene: TRBV2

CDR3 protein: CASRGDSNEQFF
CDR3 DNA: TGTGCCAGCAGAGGGGACTCCAATGAGCAGTTCTTC
J gene: TRBJ2-1
clone size: .
D gene: .
V gene: TRBV2

CDR3 protein: CASSSIAGGSYNEQFF
CDR3 DNA: TGCGCCAGCAGCTCGATAGCCGGAGGGTCCTACAATGAGCAGTTCTTC
J gene: TRBJ2-1
clone size: .
D gene: .
V gene: TRBV5-1

CDR3 protein: CASSLYRGNTEAFF
CDR3 DNA: TGTGCCAGCAGCTTGTACCGGGGGAACACTGAAGCTTTCTTT
J gene: TRBJ1-1
clone size: .
D gene: .
V gene: TRBV7-2

CDR3 protein: CASSSQGWSSYNEQFF
CDR3 DNA: TGTGCCAGCAGCTCCCAGGGGTGGAGCTCCTACAATGAGCAGTTCTTC
J gene: TRBJ2-1
clone size: once
D gene: .
V gene: TRBV7-8

CDR3 protein: CASSYSTGINSPLHF
CDR3 DNA: TGTGCCAGCAGCTACTCGACAGGGATAAATTCACCCCTCCACTTT
J gene: TRBJ1-6
clone size: .
D gene: TRBD1
V gene: TRBV11-2